The clone carrying this TCR beta chain was observed a handful of times. This sample is drawn from a study of CD4 T cell repertoires in COVID-19. Trimming took 1 base from V and 6 from J; bases not matched to a gene: 10. The CDR3 consists of 16 residues. Germline V gene lookup returns CDR1 MGHRA and CDR2 YSYEKL. Assay: immunoSEQ multiplex PCR; the TCRdb copy retains only in-frame clones and omits some. The profile shows more than 65,000 clones, under 90% of them singletons. V gene TRBV4-1 combines with J gene TRBJ2-3; 7 bases line up with TRBD1. This receptor was obtained from a human donor who had COVID-19. Here the sequenced sample was CD4+ T cells from peripheral blood, taken after recovery from COVID-19. Here the CDR3 reads CASSQVVRGLGDTQYF. In DNA form, the CDR3 reads TGCGCCAGCAGCCAAGTGGTCAGGGGGTTAGGGGATACGCAGTATTTT.